Listed below are T cell receptor beta chains from one sample, sequenced in a study of T-cell memory formation after mild COVID-19. MiXCR, run by TCRdb on the 5' RACE reads, gives a single entry per CDR3 protein. Of around 130,000 distinct CDR3 sequences in the sample, about 15% are singletons; the top ten hold around 14%. The sample consisted of PBMCs or a T cell subset sorted from them (not recorded which). Receptors originate from an adult woman who had mild COVID-19 (a few samples of this study predate the infection). Cell type and time point are not known. Both conserved end residues are part of each CDR3. D genes are given only for firm matches. Some rows mark clone size as missing; the rest say once, few, many or name a class of expanded clone.

clone_size: .; d_call: .; v_call: TRBV24-1; j_call: TRBJ2-7; cdr3_nt: TGTGCCACCAGTGACCCCTTCAGTTACGAGCAGTACTTC; cdr3_aa: CATSDPFSYEQYF
clone_size: .; d_call: TRBD1; v_call: TRBV5-1; j_call: TRBJ2-5; cdr3_nt: TGCGCCAGCAGCTTCGGACAGGGGGAGACCCAGTACTTC; cdr3_aa: CASSFGQGETQYF
clone_size: few; d_call: TRBD2; v_call: TRBV7-6; j_call: TRBJ2-1; cdr3_nt: TGTGCCAGCAGCAGCGGGACCGTGGGGGAGCAGTTCTTC; cdr3_aa: CASSSGTVGEQFF
clone_size: .; d_call: TRBD1; v_call: TRBV4-1; j_call: TRBJ1-2; cdr3_nt: TGCGCCAGCAGCCAAGAGCCCTGGACAGGAGACTATGGCTACACCTTC; cdr3_aa: CASSQEPWTGDYGYTF
clone_size: .; d_call: .; v_call: TRBV12-3/TRBV12-4; j_call: TRBJ2-5; cdr3_nt: TGTGCCAGCAGTTTAGCTGGGGGAAAGACCCAGTACTTC; cdr3_aa: CASSLAGGKTQYF
clone_size: few; d_call: TRBD1; v_call: TRBV6-2/TRBV6-3; j_call: TRBJ2-7; cdr3_nt: TGTGCCAGCGGGACAGGGGGGACCTACGAGCAGTACTTC; cdr3_aa: CASGTGGTYEQYF
clone_size: few; d_call: TRBD1; v_call: TRBV15; j_call: TRBJ2-3; cdr3_nt: TGTGCCACCAGCTGGGACAGGGGTGGCACAGATACGCAGTATTTT; cdr3_aa: CATSWDRGGTDTQYF
clone_size: .; d_call: .; v_call: TRBV29-1; j_call: TRBJ1-1; cdr3_nt: TGCAGCGTTGTAGGGGGGATTGACACTGAAGCTTTCTTT; cdr3_aa: CSVVGGIDTEAFF
clone_size: few; d_call: .; v_call: TRBV6-5; j_call: TRBJ2-7; cdr3_nt: TGTGCCAGCAGCTTCTCCTGGGGGGTGGGTGAGCAGTACTTC; cdr3_aa: CASSFSWGVGEQYF
clone_size: .; d_call: TRBD2; v_call: TRBV29-1; j_call: TRBJ2-1; cdr3_nt: TGCAGCGTAGATGGACTAGCGGTAGACAATGAGCAGTTCTTC; cdr3_aa: CSVDGLAVDNEQFF
clone_size: few; d_call: TRBD2; v_call: TRBV18; j_call: TRBJ2-7; cdr3_nt: TGTGCCAGCTCAGAGGACAGGGTCCTAGCGGGGGCCTCCTACGAGCAGTACTTC; cdr3_aa: CASSEDRVLAGASYEQYF
clone_size: .; d_call: .; v_call: TRBV5-1; j_call: TRBJ2-7; cdr3_nt: TGCGCCAGCAGTCCGGGGGCGGGAGAGTACGAGCAGTACTTC; cdr3_aa: CASSPGAGEYEQYF
clone_size: few; d_call: .; v_call: TRBV6-5; j_call: TRBJ2-5; cdr3_nt: TGTGCCAGCAGACCGGGACGGCTCCAAGAGACCCAGTACTTC; cdr3_aa: CASRPGRLQETQYF
clone_size: few; d_call: TRBD1; v_call: TRBV5-1; j_call: TRBJ1-1; cdr3_nt: TGCGCCAGCATACACTACGGACAGGGCAAAGCTGAAGCTTTCTTT; cdr3_aa: CASIHYGQGKAEAFF
clone_size: .; d_call: .; v_call: TRBV4-3; j_call: TRBJ1-5; cdr3_nt: TGCGCCAGCAGCCAAGAAGTGTATCATAGCAATCAGCCCCAGCATTTT; cdr3_aa: CASSQEVYHSNQPQHF
clone_size: .; d_call: TRBD1; v_call: TRBV29-1; j_call: TRBJ1-1; cdr3_nt: TGCAGCGCTAGGGGACAGCCGATGAACACTGAAGCTTTCTTT; cdr3_aa: CSARGQPMNTEAFF
clone_size: few; d_call: .; v_call: TRBV20-1; j_call: TRBJ1-2; cdr3_nt: TGCAGTGCTAGAGATCGGTGGACAGCTAACTATGGCTACACCTTC; cdr3_aa: CSARDRWTANYGYTF
clone_size: few; d_call: .; v_call: TRBV5-1; j_call: TRBJ1-1; cdr3_nt: TGCGCCAGCAGCTCCATAGTGGACACTGAAGCTTTCTTT; cdr3_aa: CASSSIVDTEAFF
clone_size: few; d_call: .; v_call: TRBV29-1; j_call: TRBJ2-7; cdr3_nt: TGCAGCGTTGTTGGCAGCTCCTACGAGCAGTACTTC; cdr3_aa: CSVVGSSYEQYF
clone_size: .; d_call: .; v_call: TRBV7-9; j_call: TRBJ2-3; cdr3_nt: TGTGCCAGCAGCCAACAACCCGGGACTGAAAAGGGTACGCAGTATTTT; cdr3_aa: CASSQQPGTEKGTQYF
clone_size: few; d_call: TRBD1; v_call: TRBV4-1; j_call: TRBJ2-7; cdr3_nt: TGCGCCAGCAGCCAAGGACAGGGCTCCTACGAGCAGTACTTC; cdr3_aa: CASSQGQGSYEQYF
clone_size: .; d_call: .; v_call: TRBV5-1; j_call: TRBJ2-1; cdr3_nt: TGCGCCAGCAGCTACACGGCAGGGAACAATGAGCAGTTCTTC; cdr3_aa: CASSYTAGNNEQFF
clone_size: few; d_call: .; v_call: TRBV20-1; j_call: TRBJ1-2; cdr3_nt: TGCAGTGCTTCTGAGTTCGTGGGGGGTATTAATGGCTACACCTTC; cdr3_aa: CSASEFVGGINGYTF
clone_size: .; d_call: .; v_call: TRBV29-1; j_call: TRBJ1-1; cdr3_nt: TGCAGCTTCCCGGACGGCGGGGGTTCGGCTTTCTTT; cdr3_aa: CSFPDGGGSAFF
clone_size: few; d_call: .; v_call: TRBV9; j_call: TRBJ2-5; cdr3_nt: TGTGCCAGCAGCGTAGAAGGGGAGACCCAGTACTTC; cdr3_aa: CASSVEGETQYF
clone_size: .; d_call: .; v_call: TRBV30; j_call: TRBJ2-7; cdr3_nt: TGTGCCTGGAGAGGGTTCGCCTACGAGCAGTACTTC; cdr3_aa: CAWRGFAYEQYF
clone_size: few; d_call: TRBD2; v_call: TRBV12-3/TRBV12-4; j_call: TRBJ2-3; cdr3_nt: TGTGCCAGCAGTATCCGGACTAGCGGGGCTCCAGATACGCAGTATTTT; cdr3_aa: CASSIRTSGAPDTQYF
clone_size: few; d_call: .; v_call: TRBV15; j_call: TRBJ2-3; cdr3_nt: TGTGCCACCAGCAGAGATGGTCCCACAGATACGCAGTATTTT; cdr3_aa: CATSRDGPTDTQYF
clone_size: .; d_call: .; v_call: TRBV7-2; j_call: TRBJ2-1; cdr3_nt: TGTGCCAGCAGCTCAGGGGGGTTGCAGTTCCCTAAGAATGAGCAGTTCTTC; cdr3_aa: CASSSGGLQFPKNEQFF
clone_size: few; d_call: .; v_call: TRBV10-3; j_call: TRBJ2-1; cdr3_nt: TGTGCCATCAGTGGCAGGGGCGGGAATGAGCAGTTCTTC; cdr3_aa: CAISGRGGNEQFF
clone_size: .; d_call: TRBD1; v_call: TRBV5-1; j_call: TRBJ2-7; cdr3_nt: TGCGCCAGCAGATCCGGGACAGGGGCCTCCTACGAGCAGTACTTC; cdr3_aa: CASRSGTGASYEQYF
clone_size: few; d_call: .; v_call: TRBV29-1; j_call: TRBJ2-3; cdr3_nt: TGCAGCGTTAAGATACATTCGCCCCATGGAAGCACAGATACGCAGTATTTT; cdr3_aa: CSVKIHSPHGSTDTQYF
clone_size: few; d_call: .; v_call: TRBV20-1; j_call: TRBJ2-3; cdr3_nt: TGCAGTGCTACCTCGACTAGTGTAGCAGATACGCAGTATTTT; cdr3_aa: CSATSTSVADTQYF
clone_size: once; d_call: .; v_call: TRBV12-3/TRBV12-4; j_call: TRBJ1-1; cdr3_nt: TGTGCCAGCAGTTTCGGCGGAGGGACACGGGCTTTCTTT; cdr3_aa: CASSFGGGTRAFF
clone_size: few; d_call: TRBD2; v_call: TRBV27; j_call: TRBJ2-3; cdr3_nt: TGTGCCAGCACCCATTTGGCTAGCGGGGGGACCATCACAGATACGCAGTATTTT; cdr3_aa: CASTHLASGGTITDTQYF
clone_size: many; d_call: .; v_call: TRBV5-1; j_call: TRBJ2-5; cdr3_nt: TGCGCCAGCAGCCTCGGGACATCCCAAGAGACCCAGTACTTC; cdr3_aa: CASSLGTSQETQYF
clone_size: few; d_call: TRBD2; v_call: TRBV3-1; j_call: TRBJ2-3; cdr3_nt: TGTGCCAGCAGCCTCCGCGGGAGCAGCACAGATACGCAGTATTTT; cdr3_aa: CASSLRGSSTDTQYF
clone_size: few; d_call: .; v_call: TRBV2; j_call: TRBJ1-1; cdr3_nt: TGTGCCAGCCAGAATCGGGGGGGAGCTTCAGGGACTGAAGCTTTCTTT; cdr3_aa: CASQNRGGASGTEAFF
clone_size: .; d_call: .; v_call: TRBV15; j_call: TRBJ1-2; cdr3_nt: TGTGCCACCAGCTCGACCCCGCGGCTAGGCTACACCTTC; cdr3_aa: CATSSTPRLGYTF
clone_size: few; d_call: .; v_call: TRBV2; j_call: TRBJ2-7; cdr3_nt: TGTGCCAGCAGGGGCGAGACATACGAGCAGTACTTC; cdr3_aa: CASRGETYEQYF
clone_size: .; d_call: .; v_call: TRBV5-4; j_call: TRBJ2-1; cdr3_nt: TGTGCCAGCAGCTTGGAGGGGACCGGCCTCGGTGAGCAGTTCTTC; cdr3_aa: CASSLEGTGLGEQFF
clone_size: few; d_call: .; v_call: TRBV12-3/TRBV12-4; j_call: TRBJ1-4; cdr3_nt: TGTGCCAGCAGTTTCTGGACATCCGTAACAACAGGGGAAAAACTGTTTTTT; cdr3_aa: CASSFWTSVTTGEKLFF
clone_size: few; d_call: TRBD1; v_call: TRBV5-1; j_call: TRBJ2-3; cdr3_nt: TGCGCCAGCAGCTTAACAGGGGGCGGAGGCACAGATACGCAGTATTTT; cdr3_aa: CASSLTGGGGTDTQYF
clone_size: few; d_call: .; v_call: TRBV29-1; j_call: TRBJ2-7; cdr3_nt: TGCAGCGTTGAAGATGGCAGGGAGAATACCTACGAGCAGTACTTC; cdr3_aa: CSVEDGRENTYEQYF
clone_size: .; d_call: .; v_call: TRBV5-5; j_call: TRBJ2-3; cdr3_nt: TGTGCCAGCAGCTTGAGGAGCACAGATACGCAGTATTTT; cdr3_aa: CASSLRSTDTQYF
clone_size: few; d_call: .; v_call: TRBV20-1; j_call: TRBJ1-5; cdr3_nt: TGCAGTGCTAGAGATCGGGTGGGGGCCGGTCAGCCCCAGCATTTT; cdr3_aa: CSARDRVGAGQPQHF
clone_size: few; d_call: .; v_call: TRBV2; j_call: TRBJ1-6; cdr3_nt: TGTGCCAGCAGTGAGCAGGACATGATTAATTCACCCCTCCACTTT; cdr3_aa: CASSEQDMINSPLHF
clone_size: few; d_call: TRBD2; v_call: TRBV6-5; j_call: TRBJ2-3; cdr3_nt: TGTGCCAGCAGTCCCAGCGCGGGGGCAGATACGCAGTATTTT; cdr3_aa: CASSPSAGADTQYF
clone_size: .; d_call: TRBD1; v_call: TRBV20-1; j_call: TRBJ2-3; cdr3_nt: TGCAGTGCCTGGGGGACAGGGCAAGGCACAGATACGCAGTATTTT; cdr3_aa: CSAWGTGQGTDTQYF
clone_size: .; d_call: .; v_call: TRBV6-6; j_call: TRBJ2-7; cdr3_nt: TGTGCCAGCAGTCAAATAAGGGGCCACGAGCAGTACTTC; cdr3_aa: CASSQIRGHEQYF
clone_size: many; d_call: TRBD1; v_call: TRBV19; j_call: TRBJ1-1; cdr3_nt: TGTGCCAGTAGTATCGACAGGGTGGGGGGAGCTTTCTTT; cdr3_aa: CASSIDRVGGAFF